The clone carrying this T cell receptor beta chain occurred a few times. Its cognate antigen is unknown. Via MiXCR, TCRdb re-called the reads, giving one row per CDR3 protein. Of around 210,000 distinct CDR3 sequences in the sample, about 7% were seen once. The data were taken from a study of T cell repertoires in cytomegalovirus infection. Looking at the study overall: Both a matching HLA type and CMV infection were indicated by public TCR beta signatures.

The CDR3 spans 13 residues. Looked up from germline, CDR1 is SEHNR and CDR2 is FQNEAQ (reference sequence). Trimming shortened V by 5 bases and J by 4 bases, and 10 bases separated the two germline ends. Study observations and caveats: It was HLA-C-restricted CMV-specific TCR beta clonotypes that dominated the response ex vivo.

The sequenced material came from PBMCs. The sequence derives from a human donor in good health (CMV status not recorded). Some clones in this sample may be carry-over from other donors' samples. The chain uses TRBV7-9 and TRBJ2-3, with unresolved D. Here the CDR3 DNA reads TGTGCCAGCAGCCCCCCAAGGTCAGATACGCAGTATTTT. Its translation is CASSPPRSDTQYF.